The 4 T cell receptor beta chains given below trace back to one sample, sequenced in a study of CD8+ T cells in alopecia areata (dated by TCRdb to the late 2010s). The time point label here, explained by the study, means: about 25 weeks on oral tofacitinib. The label giving this sample's treatment or condition can be read as: oral pan-JAK inhibitor, 5-10 mg twice daily. Receptor libraries were prepared by the immunoSEQ multiplex PCR assay. RNA was extracted from all samples and reverse transcribed into cDNA, which served as template for TCR sequencing. The immuneACCESS repertoire file appears here via TCRdb, limited to in-frame rearrangements. These files lack a portion of the clones; in checked studies, under half of the deficit traces to unresolved V genes, and the cause of the others is not known. The table for this sample lists 110,000 or so clones; around 54% of them were counted only once. The top ten hold roughly 3.5% of the sample.

The material sequenced was CD4+ T cells sorted from blood, taken at week 24, from a patient treated with tofacitinib. The receptors were gathered from a human donor with alopecia areata.

The V call is TRBV6-4, the J call TRBJ2-1; D unclear. The CDR3 loop spans 17 amino acids. V was trimmed by 5 bases and J by 0 bases, leaving 17 bases between them. In germline, CDR1 is MRHNA, CDR2 SNTAGT. The CDR3 loop is CASSFPRLSSSYNEQFF. The CDR3 DNA follows: TGTGCCAGCAGTTTCCCTCGACTTTCGAGCTCCTACAATGAGCAGTTCTTC.

This chain joins TRBV4-3 and TRBJ1-2; 9 bases fit TRBD1. The germline V gene has CDR1 LGHNA and CDR2 YSLEER. The CDR3 contains 17 residues. Trimming cost V 6 bases and J 3 bases; bases outside gene matches: 14. Written as DNA, the CDR3 is TGCGCCAGCAGTCCTACGGTCGGGACAGGGACGTACTATGGCTACACCTTC. It yields the protein CASSPTVGTGTYYGYTF.

The rearrangement links TRBV29-1 to TRBJ1-2, with 11 bases matching TRBD1. Germline V gene data show CDR1 as SQVTM and CDR2 as ANQGSEA. The ends lost 4 bases at V and 2 bases at J; junction bases unmatched: 6. This CDR3 has 15 residues. The CDR3 sequence: CSVGRRDRGNYGYTF. CDR3 nucleotides: TGCAGCGTTGGGAGAAGGGACAGGGGGAACTATGGCTACACCTTC.

This clone has a single count. This chain joins TRBV2 and TRBJ2-1; D possibly corresponds to TRBD1 (5 bases). The germline CDR1 and CDR2 sequences are SNHLY and FYNNEI. This CDR3 is 15 amino acids long. V was shortened by 5 bases and J by 9 bases, with 20 bases between the two germline ends. The chain's CDR3 is CASSRGRLFMVEQFF. The CDR3 DNA reads as TGTGCCAGCAGTAGGGGCCGGCTATTTATGGTTGAGCAGTTCTTC. Together with reference TRBV2 and TRBJ2-1, the CDR3 gives the full variable domain: EPEVTQTPSHQVTQMGQEVILRCVPISNHLYFYWYRQILGQKVEFLVSFYNNEISEKSEIFDDQFSVERPDGSNFTLKIRSTKLEDSAMYFCASSRGRLFMVEQFFGPGTRLTVL.